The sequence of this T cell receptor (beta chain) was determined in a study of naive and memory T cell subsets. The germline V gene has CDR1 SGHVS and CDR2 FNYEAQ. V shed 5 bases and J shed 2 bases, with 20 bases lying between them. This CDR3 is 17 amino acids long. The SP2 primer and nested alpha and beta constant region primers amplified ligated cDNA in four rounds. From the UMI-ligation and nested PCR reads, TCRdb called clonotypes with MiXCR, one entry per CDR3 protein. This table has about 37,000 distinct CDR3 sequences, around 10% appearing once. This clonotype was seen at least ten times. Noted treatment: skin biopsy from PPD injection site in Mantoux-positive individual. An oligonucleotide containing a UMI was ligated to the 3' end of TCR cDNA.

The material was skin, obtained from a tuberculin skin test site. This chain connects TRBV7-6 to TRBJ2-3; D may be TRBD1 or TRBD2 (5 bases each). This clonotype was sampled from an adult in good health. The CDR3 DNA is TGTGCCAGCAGCCGGGACCCATCCACCTCTTACACAGATACGCAGTATTTT. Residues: CASSRDPSTSYTDTQYF.